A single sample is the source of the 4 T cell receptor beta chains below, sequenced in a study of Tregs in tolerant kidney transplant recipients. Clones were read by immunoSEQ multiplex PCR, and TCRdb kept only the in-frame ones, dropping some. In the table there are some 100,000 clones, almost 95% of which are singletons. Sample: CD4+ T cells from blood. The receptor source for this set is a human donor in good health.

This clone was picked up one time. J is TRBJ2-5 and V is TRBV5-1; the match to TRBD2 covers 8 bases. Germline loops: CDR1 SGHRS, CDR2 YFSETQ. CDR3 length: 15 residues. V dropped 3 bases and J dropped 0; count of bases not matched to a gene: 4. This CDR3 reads CASSWGAGDQETQYF. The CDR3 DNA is TGCGCCAGCAGCTGGGGAGCGGGGGACCAAGAGACCCAGTACTTC.

CDR3: CASSPPQTKETQYF. For the CDR3, the DNA is TGTGCCAGCTCACCACCGCAGACAAAAGAGACCCAGTACTTC. The chain links TRBV18 to TRBJ2-5; D ambiguous. Germline CDR1 is KGHSH and CDR2 is LQKENI. V lost 0 bases, J lost 3 bases, and 8 bases lay in between. The CDR3 totals 14 residues.

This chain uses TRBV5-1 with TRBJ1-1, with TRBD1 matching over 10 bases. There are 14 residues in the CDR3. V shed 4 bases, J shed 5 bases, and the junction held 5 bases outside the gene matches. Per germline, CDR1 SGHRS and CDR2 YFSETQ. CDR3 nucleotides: TGCGCCAGCAGCCTCGACAGGGGGCAAACTGAAGCTTTCTTT. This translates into CASSLDRGQTEAFF. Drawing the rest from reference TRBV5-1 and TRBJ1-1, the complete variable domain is KAGVTQTPRYLIKTRGQQVTLSCSPISGHRSVSWYQQTPGQGLQFLFEYFSETQRNKGNFPGRFSGRQFSNSRSEMNVSTLELGDSALYLCASSLDRGQTEAFFGQGTRLTVV.

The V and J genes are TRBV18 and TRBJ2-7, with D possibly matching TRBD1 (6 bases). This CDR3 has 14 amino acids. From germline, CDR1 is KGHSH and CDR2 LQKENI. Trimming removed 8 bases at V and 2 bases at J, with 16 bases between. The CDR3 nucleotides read TGTGCCAGCACGGGGCAGGGGAATCCCTACGAGCAGTACTTC. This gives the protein CASTGQGNPYEQYF.